What follows is one TCR beta chain and its context. Its antigen remains unknown. The sample belongs to a study of T-cell memory formation after mild COVID-19. Study as a whole: TCR clusters showed largely donor specificity.

Whole-study findings and limits: Among contracting clones, CD4+ were mainly CM/EM and CD8+ enriched in EMRA.

The CDR3 runs to 13 residues. The germline V and J ends were trimmed by 7 bases and 3 bases, with 12 bases remaining between them. TCR alpha and TCR beta cDNA libraries carrying sample barcodes and UMIs came from 5'RACE with constant-segment primers. One entry per CDR3 protein results from TCRdb running MiXCR on the 5' RACE reads. The repertoire holds 550,000 to 600,000 distinct CDR3 sequences, with 15% to 20% as singletons. This TCR derives from an adult woman who had mild COVID-19 (a few samples of this study predate the infection). Cell type and time point are not known. V gene TRBV12-3 or TRBV12-4 combines with J gene TRBJ1-1, with D possibly matching TRBD1 (5 bases). The sample was PBMCs or a T cell subset sorted from them (not recorded which). The chain's CDR3 is CASIGAGYTEAFF. Here the CDR3 DNA reads TGTGCCAGCATCGGCGCAGGGTACACTGAAGCTTTCTTT.